These 14 T cell receptor beta chains were sequenced from one sample in a study of human T cells and chemical hapten exposure. Time point reported: pre-sensitization, week 0. Treatment of the sample: therapeutic diphenylcyclopropenone sensitization with weekly scalp DPC. Each CDR3 protein gets one entry after TCRdb re-called the RACE reads with MiXCR. The sample yields some 200,000 distinct CDR3 sequences, about 31% seen once. The sequenced sample was whole blood, obtained in connection with sensitization to the hapten diphenylcyclopropenone (DPC). The receptors come from a woman in her 30s with alopecia areata. Some clones in this sample may be carry-over from other donors' samples.

V is TRBV4-1 and J is TRBJ2-3, with TRBD2 matching over 7 bases. Trimming removed 0 bases from V and 3 bases from J; junction bases left unmatched: 6. This CDR3 is built from 16 residues. Per the germline V gene, CDR1 is MGHRA and CDR2 is YSYEKL. Here the CDR3 reads CASSQDSVGGTDTQYF. The CDR3 DNA sequence: TGCGCCAGCAGCCAAGATTCGGTGGGGGGGACAGATACGCAGTATTTT.

This clonotype was detected only a few times. The chain uses TRBV5-1 and TRBJ1-4; D uncertain. The V gene lost 4 bases and the J gene lost 8 bases, with 15 bases spanning the gap. CDR3 size: 14 residues. Germline CDR1 SGHRS, CDR2 YFSETQ. The CDR3 loop reads CASSPSPLREKLFF. The CDR3 nucleotides read TGCGCCAGCAGCCCCAGTCCACTCCGGGAAAAACTGTTTTTT.

This clonotype came up a few times. The V call is TRBV7-2, the J call TRBJ1-5; 8 nucleotides align to TRBD1. Germline V gene data show CDR1 as SGHTA and CDR2 as FQGNSA. V shed 1 base and J 6 bases; nucleotides not matched to a gene: 5. The CDR3 spans 15 residues. CDR3 region: CASSLVQGEVQPQHF. CDR3 in DNA: TGTGCCAGCAGCTTAGTACAGGGGGAGGTTCAGCCCCAGCATTTT. Full variable domain (missing parts from reference TRBV7-2 and TRBJ1-5): GAGVSQSPSNKVTEKGKDVELRCDPISGHTALYWYRQSLGQGLEFLIYFQGNSAPDKSGLPSDRFSAERTGGSVSTLTIQRTQQEDSAVYLCASSLVQGEVQPQHFGDGTRLSIL.

This clonotype was observed a few times. The chain is built from TRBV3-1 and TRBJ1-1; a weak D match, TRBD1 (6 bases). The CDR3 has 12 amino acids. Trimming took 6 bases from V and 7 from J, leaving 12 bases between them. The germline gives CDR1 LGHDT, CDR2 YNNKEL (reference sequence). The chain's CDR3 is CASSRGQFEAFF. The CDR3 DNA sequence: TGTGCCAGCAGTCGCGGACAGTTTGAAGCTTTCTTT.

V is TRBV29-1 and J is TRBJ1-2, with 7 bases identical to TRBD1. The trim removed 7 bases at V and 1 base at J, leaving 9 bases unmatched. This CDR3 spans 14 amino acids. Germline V CDR1 and CDR2: SQVTM, ANQGSEA. Here the CDR3 reads CSAEYRGGNYGYTF. In DNA, the CDR3 is TGCAGCGCAGAATACAGGGGTGGTAACTATGGCTACACCTTC.

The chain recombines TRBV6-2 or TRBV6-3 with TRBJ1-5; no clear D gene. The germline V and J ends were trimmed by 7 bases and 3 bases, with 13 bases remaining between them. The germline V gene has CDR1 MNHEY and CDR2 SVGEGT. The CDR3 extends over 14 amino acids. The CDR3 coding sequence is TGTGCCAGCACTCGTGCGATCTTCAATCAGCCCCAGCATTTT. It yields the protein CASTRAIFNQPQHF.

The chain recombines TRBV9 with TRBJ1-2; weak D call: TRBD1 (6 bases). The V gene lost 4 bases and the J gene lost 1 base, with 17 bases spanning the gap. CDR3 length equals 16 residues. Per germline, CDR1 SGDLS and CDR2 YYNGEE. CDR3 sequence (DNA): TGTGCCAGCAGCCCCCGACAGGCCTGGGGTAACTATGGCTACACCTTC. Translated: CASSPRQAWGNYGYTF. Supplemented by reference TRBV9 and TRBJ1-2, the full variable domain reads DSGVTQTPKHLITATGQRVTLRCSPRSGDLSVYWYQQSLDQGLQFLIQYYNGEERAKGNILERFSAQQFPDLHSELNLSSLELGDSALYFCASSPRQAWGNYGYTFGSGTRLTVV.

This clonotype was observed a few times. V is TRBV4-3 and J is TRBJ2-1; the match to TRBD2 covers 14 bases. CDR1 is LGHNA and CDR2 is YSLEER in the germline V gene. This CDR3 has 17 amino acids. Trimming at V came to 0 bases and at J to 10 bases, leaving 8 bases not matched to a gene. The CDR3 DNA follows: TGCGCCAGCAGCCAAGATTTCGGACTAGCGGGGGGAGGCGAGCAGTTCTTC. Encoded protein: CASSQDFGLAGGGEQFF.

This rearrangement joins TRBV5-6 to TRBJ2-1; D not resolved. Germline V gene data show CDR1 as SGHDT and CDR2 as YYEEEE. Trimming left V 0 bases short and J 7 bases short, with 20 bases between. The CDR3 spans 17 residues. Here the CDR3 DNA reads TGTGCCAGCAGCTTGGGCCCTTCGAGGCGGCGGCAGAATGAGCAGTTCTTC. It translates to CASSLGPSRRRQNEQFF.

This sequence joins TRBV7-9 and TRBJ1-6; D remains unclear. Germline V CDR1 and CDR2: SEHNR, FQNEAQ (reference sequence). The V end lost 0 bases, the J end lost 11 bases, and 14 bases lay between the germline ends. There are 15 residues in the CDR3. The CDR3 loop is CASSLASDGGTPLHF. Here the CDR3 DNA reads TGTGCCAGCAGCTTAGCGAGCGACGGAGGGACACCCCTCCACTTT. The full variable domain, rest sourced from reference TRBV7-9 and TRBJ1-6, is DTGVSQNPRHKITKRGQNVTFRCDPISEHNRLYWYRQTLGQGPEFLTYFQNEAQLEKSRLLSDRFSAERPKGSFSTLEIQRTEQGDSAMYLCASSLASDGGTPLHFGNGTRLTVT.

This chain uses TRBV29-1 with TRBJ2-7; 8 bases line up with TRBD1. V lost 1 base and J lost 6; bases outside the gene matches: 5. The germline gives CDR1 SQVTM, CDR2 ANQGSEA. The length of the CDR3 is 13 residues. The CDR3 DNA reads TGCAGCGTTGAAGCGGGACAGGAGTTCGAGCAGTACTTC. It specifies CSVEAGQEFEQYF.

There are a few counts of this clonotype. The chain is built from TRBV11-1 and TRBJ2-2, with D possibly TRBD1 on 6 matching bases. This CDR3 region has 18 residues. Germline V lookup: CDR1 SGHAT, CDR2 FQDESV (reference sequence). Trimming left V 4 bases short and J 3 bases short, with 21 bases between. The CDR3 region is CASSSTLGRGRHTGELFF. CDR3 DNA sequence: TGTGCCAGCAGCTCCACCCTCGGCAGGGGTCGTCACACCGGGGAGCTGTTTTTT. Complete variable domain (other parts from reference TRBV11-1 and TRBJ2-2): EAEVAQSPRYKITEKSQAVAFWCDPISGHATLYWYRQILGQGPELLVQFQDESVVDDSQLPKDRFSAERLKGVDSTLKIQPAELGDSAMYLCASSSTLGRGRHTGELFFGEGSRLTVL.

This chain uses TRBV5-1 with TRBJ2-5; TRBD1 or TRBD2 may be the D gene (5 bases each). V shed 4 bases and J shed 1 base, with 14 bases lying between them. The germline gives CDR1 SGHRS, CDR2 YFSETQ. This CDR3 region has 15 residues. DNA of the CDR3: TGCGCCAGCAGCCCCCAATGGGGGACCCAAGAGACCCAGTACTTC. Translation: CASSPQWGTQETQYF.

The chain joins TRBV7-2 to TRBJ2-7, with D possibly TRBD2 on 5 matching bases. V gave up 6 bases and J gave up 2 bases, with 11 bases separating them. The germline V gene encodes CDR1 SGHTA and CDR2 FQGNSA. CDR3 length: 13 residues. The CDR3, as DNA: TGTGCCAGCAGAGAGGGATGGGCCTACGAGCAGTACTTC. This encodes CASREGWAYEQYF.